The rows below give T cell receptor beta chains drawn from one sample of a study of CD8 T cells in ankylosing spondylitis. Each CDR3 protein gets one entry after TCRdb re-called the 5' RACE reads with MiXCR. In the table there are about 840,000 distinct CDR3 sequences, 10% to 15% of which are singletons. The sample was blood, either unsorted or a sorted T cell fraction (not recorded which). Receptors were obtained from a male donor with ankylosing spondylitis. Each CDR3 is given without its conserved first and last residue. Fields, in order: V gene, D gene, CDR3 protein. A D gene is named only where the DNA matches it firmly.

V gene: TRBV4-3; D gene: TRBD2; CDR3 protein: ASSQEWASGGSTDTQY
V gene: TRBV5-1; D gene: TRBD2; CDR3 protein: ASSTELAGVYNEQF
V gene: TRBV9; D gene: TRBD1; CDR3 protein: ASSRDRSVSPLH
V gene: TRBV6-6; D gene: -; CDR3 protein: ASSSGTVWTQY
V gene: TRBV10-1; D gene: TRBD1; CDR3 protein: ASSGTGGFGYT
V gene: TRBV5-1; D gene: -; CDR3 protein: ASSYGRDVNTDTQY
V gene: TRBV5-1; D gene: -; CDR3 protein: ASSLSFSYNEQF
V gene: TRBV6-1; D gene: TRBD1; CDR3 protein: ASRDRDLHGYT
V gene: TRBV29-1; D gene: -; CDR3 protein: SVFPSGLNTGELF
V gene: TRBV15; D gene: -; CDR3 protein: ATSRTRYTGELF
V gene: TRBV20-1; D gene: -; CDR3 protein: SARGHYAETQY
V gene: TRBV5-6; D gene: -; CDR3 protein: ASSLGEAYNEQF
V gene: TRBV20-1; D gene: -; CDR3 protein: SAKAVPLNTGELF
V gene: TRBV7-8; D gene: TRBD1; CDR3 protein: ASSQDRAEAF
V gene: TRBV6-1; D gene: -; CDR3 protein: ASTSSMGTSEAF
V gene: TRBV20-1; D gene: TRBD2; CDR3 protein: SAKGLPATDTQY
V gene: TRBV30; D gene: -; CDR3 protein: AWSVRGYQPQH
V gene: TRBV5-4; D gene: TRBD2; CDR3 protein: ASSLLTVAGGSNTGELF
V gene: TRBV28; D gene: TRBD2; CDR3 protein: ASSIGGRPDTQY
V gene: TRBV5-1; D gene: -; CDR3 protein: ASRPDMGEAF
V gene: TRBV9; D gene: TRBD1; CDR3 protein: ASSSQDRAYGYT
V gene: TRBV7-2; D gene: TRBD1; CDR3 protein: ASSLAPQGGGETQY
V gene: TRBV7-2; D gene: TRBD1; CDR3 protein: ASNQGAGEQY
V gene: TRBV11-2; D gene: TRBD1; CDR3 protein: ASTRDSPTETQY
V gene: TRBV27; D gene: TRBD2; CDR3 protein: ASSLSERGGSYNEQF
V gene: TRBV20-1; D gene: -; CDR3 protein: SARDPQRGVYGYT
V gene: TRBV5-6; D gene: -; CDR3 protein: ASSLDGKGWADTQY
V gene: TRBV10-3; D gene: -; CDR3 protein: AISGVLASSYEQY
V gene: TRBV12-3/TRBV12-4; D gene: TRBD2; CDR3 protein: ASSSYRGGTYEQY
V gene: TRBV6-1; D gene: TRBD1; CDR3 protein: ASRAGGLRGGYT
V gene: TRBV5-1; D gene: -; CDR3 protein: ASSSGWGAETQY
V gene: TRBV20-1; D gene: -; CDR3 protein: SARGGGTNSGNTIY
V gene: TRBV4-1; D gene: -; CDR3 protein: ASSQVSSGGNYEQF
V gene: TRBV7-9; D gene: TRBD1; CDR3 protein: ASSFGASTGDTEAF
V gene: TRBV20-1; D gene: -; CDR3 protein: SARDRGSGSTDTQY
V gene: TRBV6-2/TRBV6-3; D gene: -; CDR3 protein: ASSYQGSRTDTQY
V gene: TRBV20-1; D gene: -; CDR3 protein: SALTGAGDFYNEQF
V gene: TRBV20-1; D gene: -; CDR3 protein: SARVSATPLH
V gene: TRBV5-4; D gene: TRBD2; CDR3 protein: ASSLLAGLDTQY
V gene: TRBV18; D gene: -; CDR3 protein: ASSKDIIYANTGELF
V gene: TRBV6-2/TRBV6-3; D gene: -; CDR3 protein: ASSPRPRGPPQSNEKLF
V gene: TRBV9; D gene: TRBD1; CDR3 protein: ASSAHRGRSEKLF